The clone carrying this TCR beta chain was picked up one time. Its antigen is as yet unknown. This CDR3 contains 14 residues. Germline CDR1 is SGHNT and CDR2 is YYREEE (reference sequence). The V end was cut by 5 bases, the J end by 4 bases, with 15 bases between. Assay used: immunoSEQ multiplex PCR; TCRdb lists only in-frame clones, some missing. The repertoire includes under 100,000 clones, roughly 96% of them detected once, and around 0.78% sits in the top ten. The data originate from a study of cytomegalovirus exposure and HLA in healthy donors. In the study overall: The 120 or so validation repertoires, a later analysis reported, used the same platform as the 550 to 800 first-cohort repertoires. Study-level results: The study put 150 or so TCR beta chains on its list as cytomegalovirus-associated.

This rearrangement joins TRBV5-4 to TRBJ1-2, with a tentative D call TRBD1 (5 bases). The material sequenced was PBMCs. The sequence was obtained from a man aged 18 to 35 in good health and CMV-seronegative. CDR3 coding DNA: TGTGCCAGCAGTCCATCCGGGGGAATCTATGGCTACACCTTC. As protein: CASSPSGGIYGYTF.